The entry below gives a single T cell receptor (beta chain) sequence along with its context. This specimen comes from a study of blood T cells in healthy people across ages. With a J-beta primer mix and a sample-barcoded 5' primer, a second PCR ran 7 to 11 cycles. One entry per CDR3 protein results from TCRdb running MiXCR on the 5' RACE reads. This sample has about 640,000 distinct CDR3 sequences, with roughly 50% found just once. Per germline, CDR1 SGHTA and CDR2 FQGNSA. V dropped 0 bases and J dropped 4 bases, with 15 bases sitting between them. The CDR3 covers 16 residues. The TCR comes from a man aged 55 to 70 in good health. This sequence joins TRBV7-2 and TRBJ1-2; D is possibly TRBD1 (6 bases). The sample comprised blood. The CDR3 DNA follows: TGTGCCAGCAGCTTAGCGCTAGGGGGATCGGGCTATGGCTACACCTTC. Translation: CASSLALGGSGYGYTF.